This T cell receptor beta chain was sequenced in a study of T cells in localized non-small cell lung cancer. Trimming removed 4 bases at V and 4 bases at J, with 15 bases between. CDR1 is ENHRY and CDR2 is SYGVKD in the germline V gene. The CDR3 covers 15 residues. As to this clone: The target antigen is unknown.

General study results and limits: The study found T cell clonality highest in uninvolved adjacent lung, above tumor. Density of T cells in blood, when higher, went with longer overall survival. Appearing in adjacent lung were a median 57 of the top 100 tumor clones.

Here immunoSEQ multiplex PCR was the method, and the copy in TCRdb shows in-frame clones only, minus some. Here the sample spans about 33,000 clones, around 77% being singletons. The specimen was peripheral blood, collected before any cancer treatment. This sequence joins TRBV10-3 and TRBJ2-3; a possible D gene is TRBD2 (7 bases). The receptor was derived from a male donor older than 55 with stage III squamous cell lung carcinoma. In nucleotides, the CDR3 is TGTGCCATCAGTGTTACTCGGGGGGCCGCAGATACGCAGTATTTT. This sequence encodes CAISVTRGAADTQYF.